Sequencing of this TCR beta chain was carried out in a study of siplizumab effects on memory and regulatory T cells. The study, taken as a whole, reports: Alloreactive clones mapping to unstimulated subsets formed only a minor fraction.

Per germline, CDR1 SGHRS and CDR2 YFSETQ. Trimming removed 0 bases at V and 6 bases at J, with 12 bases between. This CDR3 region has 14 residues. Some clones are missing from TCRdb's copy, which holds only in-frame ones; the method was immunoSEQ multiplex PCR. This table holds roughly 100,000 clones, under 95% found once. On this clone itself: Its antigen is not identified.

The receptor's source is a human donor in good health. Input material: CD4+ T cells sorted from blood. The V and J genes are TRBV5-1 and TRBJ1-1; no reliable D call. CDR3 sequence: CASSLEGGYAEAFF. CDR3 bases: TGCGCCAGCAGCTTGGAGGGAGGGTACGCTGAAGCTTTCTTT. The full variable domain, its missing parts supplied by reference TRBV5-1 and TRBJ1-1, is KAGVTQTPRYLIKTRGQQVTLSCSPISGHRSVSWYQQTPGQGLQFLFEYFSETQRNKGNFPGRFSGRQFSNSRSEMNVSTLELGDSALYLCASSLEGGYAEAFFGQGTRLTVV.